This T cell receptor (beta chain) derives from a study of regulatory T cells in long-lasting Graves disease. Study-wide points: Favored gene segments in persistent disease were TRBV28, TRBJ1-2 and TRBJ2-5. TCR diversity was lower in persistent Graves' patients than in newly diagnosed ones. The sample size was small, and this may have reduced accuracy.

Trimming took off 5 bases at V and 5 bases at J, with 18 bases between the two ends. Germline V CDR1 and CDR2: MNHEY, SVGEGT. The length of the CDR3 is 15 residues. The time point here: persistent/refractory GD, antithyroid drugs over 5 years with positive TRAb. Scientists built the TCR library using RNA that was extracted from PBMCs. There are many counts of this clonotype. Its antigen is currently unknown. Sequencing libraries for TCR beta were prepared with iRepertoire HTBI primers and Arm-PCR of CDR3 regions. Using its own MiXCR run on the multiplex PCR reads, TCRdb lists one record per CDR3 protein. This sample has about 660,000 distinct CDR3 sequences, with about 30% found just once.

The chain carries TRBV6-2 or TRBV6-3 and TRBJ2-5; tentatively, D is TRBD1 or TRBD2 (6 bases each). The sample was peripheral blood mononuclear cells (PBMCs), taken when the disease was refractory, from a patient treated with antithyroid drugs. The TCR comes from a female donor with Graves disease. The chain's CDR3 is CASSRGVLGSETQYF. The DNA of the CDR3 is TGTGCCAGCAGTAGGGGGGTCCTGGGGTCGGAGACCCAGTACTTC.